This T cell receptor (beta chain) originates from a study of CD8+ T cells in alopecia areata (dated by TCRdb to 2016 to 2019). Context from the whole study: Treated patients were enrolled in an open-label pilot trial of oral tofacitinib, 5 to 10 mg twice daily, for moderate-to-severe alopecia areata. On the human side, TCRbeta sequencing was run on scalp tissue and on sorted CD4+ and CD8+ peripheral blood T cells from healthy controls and from alopecia areata patients with either patchy or totalis/universalis disease. The study used high-throughput TCRbeta sequencing to examine T cell clonal expansion in alopecia areata, in both the C3H/HeJ mouse model and human patients. Amplification of TCRbeta CDR3 regions was done by immunoSEQ multiplex PCR using 35 Vbeta forward primers and 13 Jbeta reverse primers. Patients stayed on tofacitinib for 6 to 18 months and then had 6 months of follow-up off drug so that delayed response and recurrence could be assessed. Clonality in the scalp was compared among normal scalp (n=4), patchy alopecia areata scalp (n=8), and alopecia totalis/universalis scalp (n=8). The SALT score, which quantifies the percentage of affected scalp surface area, was used to measure disease severity in treated patients. RNA was extracted with the PAXgene miRNA kit for fixed scalp, the miRNeasy kit for PBMCs, and the RNeasy kit for mouse skin. Biopsies were taken from tofacitinib-treated patients at baseline and at 4 and 24 weeks of treatment, and a later scalp biopsy was taken in several of the tofacitinib-treated patients.

Libraries were built with the immunoSEQ multiplex PCR assay. RNA was extracted from all samples and reverse transcribed into cDNA as template for TCR sequencing. First-strand cDNA was synthesized with SuperScript III using a 2:1 mix of oligo-dT and random hexamers. A synthetic immune receptor repertoire was used to assess amplification bias, and residual bias was removed computationally. For the original study's pipeline: Raw reads were preprocessed to remove errors, and CDR3 was defined according to IMGT conventions as the region from the conserved cysteine to phenylalanine. Clonality was calculated as 1 minus Shannon entropy normalized by log2 of the number of productive unique TCRs. Whether each scalp clone was CD4 or CD8 was inferred by checking scalp TCRbeta sequences against the CD4 and CD8 repertoires from sorted blood. This is the immuneACCESS table as TCRdb keeps it, with only in-frame sequences that have V and J called. A part of the clones is gone; compared with another copy, unresolved V genes explain less than half, and the rest is unexplained. V and J calls and clone size are as listed in that table; D and trimming were resolved from the DNA. The sample table holds about 94,000 clones, of which around 70% were seen once. The ten most abundant clones make up 15% to 20% of the sample.

The CDR3 holds 17 amino acids from the cysteine to the phenylalanine. The sequence is cut down to CDR3 DNA, 51 bases in frame from base 1. V trim: 0 bases; J trim: 4 bases; unmatched bases: 8. The germline V gene gives CDR1 as SGHTA and CDR2 as FQGNSA. What the authors observed across the whole study: Because the treated cohort was small and had just a single nonresponder, larger studies are needed to establish links between baseline CD8+ expansion and response. Tofacitinib significantly decreased scalp clonality and the number of expanded CD8+ clones among the top 100 scalp clones. Compared with normal scalp, lesional scalp had higher clonality and more expanded CD8+ clones, particularly in alopecia totalis/universalis, a pattern that suggests antigenic drive. Unlike mouse skin, which is dominated by gammadelta T cells, normal human skin has resident alphabeta T cells that are also sequenced, and this complicates analysis of the scalp TCR repertoire. During tofacitinib treatment, many expanded lesional clones stuck around in both scalp and blood, and this persistence may partly explain why relapse happens after treatment is stopped. TCR sequences shared between patients were less clear than in mice, possibly partly because of HLA diversity in the patient population.

The sample's treatment or condition, from its label and the paper: oral pan-JAK inhibitor, 5-10 mg twice daily. From alopecia areata patients, peripheral blood was collected along with lesional scalp punch biopsies. PBMCs were isolated by density centrifugation and stained for CD3, CD4 and CD8, and CD4+ and CD8+ T cells were sorted on a FACSAria. A single count supports this clone. Its antigen has not been determined. No base-level quality is on record; no much larger clone is a single base apart. The sequence came from a human donor with alopecia areata. Material: CD8+ T cells sorted from blood, obtained at roughly week 45, from a patient treated with tofacitinib. The receptor chain draws on TRBV7-2 and TRBJ1-1; 10 junctional bases match TRBD1. The CDR3 reads CASSLATGGLMGTEAFF. The sequenced DNA: TGTGCCAGCAGCTTAGCGACAGGGGGCCTTATGGGCACTGAAGCTTTCTTT.